This T cell receptor (beta chain) emerged from a study of cytomegalovirus exposure and HLA in healthy donors. The PCR had 60 Vbeta and 13 Jbeta primers. Here immunoSEQ multiplex PCR was the method, and the copy in TCRdb shows in-frame clones only, minus some. Its table records around 78,000 clones. The CDR3 loop spans 14 amino acids. Germline V gives CDR1 MNHEY, CDR2 SMNVEV (reference sequence). The germline V and J ends were trimmed by 7 bases and 3 bases, with 12 bases remaining between them. The genes are TRBV27 and TRBJ2-2; D not resolved. Sequencing used PBMCs. The origin of this receptor is a man between 18 and 29 years old in good health and CMV-seropositive. The CDR3 sequence: CASKLSLDTGELFF. CDR3 DNA: TGTGCCAGCAAATTGAGTTTGGACACCGGGGAGCTGTTTTTT.